This T cell receptor beta chain is drawn from a study of technical replicates of blood from several donors. Generated by immunoSEQ multiplex PCR, the TCRdb table keeps only in-frame clones and is missing some. Found here are 50,000 to 70,000 clones, around 96% of them singletons; the top ten hold 3%. The length of the CDR3 is 11 residues. CDR1 is DFQATT and CDR2 is SNEGSKA in the germline V gene (reference sequence). J lost 7 bases, V lost 3 bases, and 2 bases had no gene match. The chain couples TRBV20-1 to TRBJ1-1, with TRBD1 matching 7 bases. The sequence was obtained from a human donor in good health. Some clones in this sample may be carry-over from other donors' samples. Sequencing used PBMCs. CDR3 sequence: CSARGTVEAFF. DNA of the CDR3: TGCAGTGCTAGGGGGACAGTTGAAGCTTTCTTT.